The source of this TCR beta chain is a study of OX40 agonist ivuxolimab in advanced cancers. In the study overall: Administration of intravenous ivuxolimab to patients occurred every 2 weeks at 0.01 to 10 mg/kg. Subjects had a mean age of approximately 60 years, with a range of roughly 20 to 80; 82.7% were male.

General study points: In general, CD8+ T cells held more expanded clones than CD4+ did, on average.

Remarks on this clone: Its antigen is undetermined.

Germline CDR1 and CDR2: MNHNS and SASEGT. The CDR3 length is 15 residues. The trim removed 6 bases at V and 5 bases at J, leaving 9 bases unmatched. Data came from immunoSEQ multiplex PCR; TCRdb stores just in-frame clones and leaves some out. The sample yields about 86,000 clones, roughly 89% seen once. Excluded were patients having autoimmune disease history or systemic immunosuppression. Material: CD4+ or CD8+ T cells sorted from blood, obtained in a trial of the OX40 agonist ivuxolimab. The chain recombines TRBV6-1 with TRBJ1-2; 10 nucleotides agree with TRBD1. This clonotype originated in an adult with an advanced solid tumor such as melanoma, head and neck, liver or kidney cancer. The DNA of the CDR3 is TGTGCCAGCAGCCAGGGGACAGGGGAGTATTATGGCTACACCTTC. This encodes CASSQGTGEYYGYTF.